The count of the clone carrying this TCR beta chain is one. Per the original data handling: Estimation of nucleated cell counts was performed using reference gene primer amplification. Only in-frame clones appear in the TCRdb table, and some are missing; sequencing was by immunoSEQ multiplex PCR. D and trimming were read from the DNA, whereas the V and J calls and clone size are those reported in that table. The data show approximately 170,000 clones, with about 85% seen just once and 14% held by the top ten. Enrolled during active infection, Seattle patients were then followed longitudinally. V lost 4 bases and J lost 0; bases outside the gene matches: 8. Germline V lookup: CDR1 KGHDR, CDR2 SFDVKD. The CDR3 consists of 17 residues. These data are taken from a study of blood T cell repertoires in COVID-19. Study as a whole: COVID-19 samples, acute and convalescent, were from the United States, Italy and Spain. PBMCs, B-cell-depleted T cells, or T cells provided the cDNA or gDNA that made up the material.

Sequencing was done on a sample of peripheral blood. The origin of this receptor is a woman aged 70 to 79 with COVID-19, enrolled during active disease. The chain combines TRBV24-1 with TRBJ2-3, with 8 positions matching TRBD1. This CDR3 reads CATSDDWTGHSTDTQYF. In DNA form, the CDR3 reads TGTGCCACCAGTGACGATTGGACAGGGCACAGCACAGATACGCAGTATTTT.